These T cell receptor beta chains were read from a single sample in a study of T cell repertoires in cytomegalovirus infection. A single record per CDR3 protein comes from TCRdb applying MiXCR to the reads. In the table there are a few hundred thousand distinct CDR3 sequences, 29% of which are singletons. Their target antigens are unknown. Sequencing was performed on cultured PBMCs, taken from culture after CMV antigen stimulation. The source of these receptors is a human donor in good health (CMV status not recorded). Some clones in this sample may be carry-over from other donors' samples. CDR3s include the opening cysteine and the closing phenylalanine or tryptophan. Each record gives: CDR3 length, V gene, D gene, clone size, J gene, CDR3 protein, CDR3 DNA. The D gene is left open where the match is weak. Only some rows state a clone size, as once, few, many or a class for expanded clones.

>14|TRBV9|-|-|TRBJ2-3
CASSGLTSTDTQYF
TGTGCCAGCAGCGGACTTACTAGCACAGATACGCAGTATTTT
>18|TRBV28|TRBD1|-|TRBJ1-5
CASRSRDRGILGNQPQHF
TGTGCCAGCAGGTCTCGGGACAGGGGAATATTGGGCAATCAGCCCCAGCATTTT
>15|TRBV12-3/TRBV12-4|-|-|TRBJ2-1
CASSYQWGINGEQFF
TGTGCCAGCAGTTACCAGTGGGGGATCAACGGCGAGCAGTTCTTC
>15|TRBV28|-|few|TRBJ2-7
CASCYLGESSYEQYF
TGTGCCAGTTGTTATCTTGGGGAGTCATCCTACGAGCAGTACTTC
>11|TRBV11-2|-|-|TRBJ2-4
CASSSTGIQYF
TGTGCCAGCAGCTCGACGGGCATTCAGTACTTC
>17|TRBV4-1|TRBD1|few|TRBJ2-1
CASSQPAGTGSYNEQFF
TGCGCCAGCAGCCAACCTGCCGGGACAGGGAGCTACAATGAGCAGTTCTTC
>14|TRBV10-2|TRBD2|-|TRBJ2-3
CATGTSGATDTQYF
TGCGCCACCGGGACTAGCGGCGCCACAGATACGCAGTATTTT
>17|TRBV5-6|TRBD2|-|TRBJ2-7
CASSPRIWREGPYEQYF
TGTGCCAGCAGCCCCCGGATATGGCGGGAGGGCCCCTACGAGCAGTACTTC
>16|TRBV19|-|-|TRBJ1-5
CASSMRQRYSNQPQHF
TGTGCCAGTAGTATGAGACAGAGATATAGCAATCAGCCCCAGCATTTT
>16|TRBV23-1|-|few|TRBJ1-2
CASSQSGPEKPYGYTF
TGCGCCAGCAGTCAATCGGGACCCGAGAAACCTTATGGCTACACCTTC
>20|TRBV5-5|-|-|TRBJ1-5
CASSLEGTNRASHSNQPQHF
TGTGCCAGCAGCTTGGAGGGGACAAATAGGGCGTCCCATAGCAATCAGCCCCAGCATTTT
>14|TRBV12-3/TRBV12-4|TRBD2|many|TRBJ2-7
CASSLAGETYEQYF
TGTGCCAGCAGTCTAGCGGGAGAGACCTACGAGCAGTACTTC
>15|TRBV18|TRBD1|-|TRBJ1-5
CASSGTVVSNQPQHF
TGTGCCAGCTCCGGGACAGTTGTTAGCAATCAGCCCCAGCATTTT
>14|TRBV29-1|-|-|TRBJ2-5
CSVELMGLWETQYF
TGCAGCGTTGAATTGATGGGGCTGTGGGAGACCCAGTACTTC
>15|TRBV6-2/TRBV6-3|TRBD1|few|TRBJ1-6
CASSDHDRVGSPLHF
TGTGCCAGCAGTGACCACGACAGGGTAGGATCACCCCTCCACTTT
>14|TRBV12-3/TRBV12-4|-|-|TRBJ2-5
CASSPGSAQETQYF
TGTGCCAGCAGCCCGGGCAGCGCCCAAGAGACCCAGTACTTC
>13|TRBV9|-|-|TRBJ2-3
CASSMTAKDTQYF
TGTGCCAGCAGCATGACTGCCAAAGATACGCAGTATTTT
>16|TRBV28|-|few|TRBJ2-5
CASSSRPGRGQETQYF
TGTGCCAGCAGTTCCCGCCCGGGAAGGGGGCAAGAGACCCAGTACTTC
>13|TRBV20-1|TRBD1|-|TRBJ1-4
CSKQGEKGEKLFF
TGCAGTAAACAGGGGGAAAAAGGTGAAAAACTGTTTTTT
>16|TRBV29-1|TRBD2|-|TRBJ2-5
CSVGVAGEGNSETQYF
TGCAGCGTTGGAGTAGCGGGAGAGGGTAATTCGGAGACCCAGTACTTC
>14|TRBV28|TRBD1|-|TRBJ1-5
CASSPRQGRQPQHF
TGTGCCAGCAGCCCCAGACAGGGAAGGCAGCCCCAGCATTTT
>14|TRBV12-3/TRBV12-4|TRBD1|-|TRBJ1-4
CASSFQQGDEKLFF
TGTGCCAGCAGTTTCCAACAGGGGGATGAAAAACTGTTTTTT
>15|TRBV13|TRBD1|-|TRBJ2-7
CASSFRDRGFDEQYF
TGTGCCAGCAGCTTCCGGGACAGGGGTTTCGACGAGCAGTACTTC
>15|TRBV12-3/TRBV12-4|TRBD1|-|TRBJ1-1
CASSLGQGMNTEASF
TGTGCCAGCAGTCTCGGACAGGGGATGAACACTGAAGCTTCCTTT
>12|TRBV12-3/TRBV12-4|-|-|TRBJ2-7
CASSTWPYEQYF
TGTGCCAGCAGTACCTGGCCCTACGAGCAGTACTTC
>14|TRBV12-3/TRBV12-4|TRBD2|few|TRBJ2-7
CASRPTSGPYEQYF
TGTGCCAGCAGACCGACTAGCGGCCCCTACGAGCAGTACTTC
>12|TRBV19|-|few|TRBJ2-3
CASSPLADTQYF
TGTGCCAGTAGTCCCCTCGCAGATACGCAGTATTTT
>14|TRBV7-2|TRBD1|many|TRBJ1-2
CASSFDRANYGYTF
TGTGCCAGCAGTTTTGACAGGGCAAACTATGGCTACACCTTC
>14|TRBV2|-|-|TRBJ1-1
CASMKGLKNTEAFF
TGTGCCAGCATGAAGGGGCTTAAGAACACTGAAGCTTTCTTT
>19|TRBV6-5|-|-|TRBJ1-6
CASSYSLGGEDSYNSPLHF
TGTGCCAGCAGTTACTCCTTGGGAGGGGAGGACTCCTATAATTCACCCCTCCACTTT
>16|TRBV7-3|TRBD2|-|TRBJ2-3
CASSPSLAGSTDTQYF
TGTGCCAGCAGCCCCTCCCTAGCGGGAAGCACAGATACGCAGTATTTT
>13|TRBV15|-|few|TRBJ1-5
CATSRDKGQPQHF
TGTGCCACCAGCAGAGATAAAGGTCAGCCCCAGCATTTT
>15|TRBV7-2|TRBD1|-|TRBJ1-2
CASSPRDRSGYGYTF
TGTGCCAGCAGCCCCCGGGACAGATCAGGCTATGGCTACACCTTC
>17|TRBV10-3|TRBD1|-|TRBJ2-1
CAIRGGAQVLSYNEQFF
TGTGCCATCAGAGGGGGCGCACAGGTACTCTCCTACAATGAGCAGTTCTTC